This is a list of T cell receptor beta chains from one sample in a study of cytomegalovirus exposure and HLA in healthy donors. Libraries were prepared by immunoSEQ multiplex PCR; TCRdb keeps only in-frame clonotypes and omits some of them. The sample records 150,000 to 200,000 clones, roughly 79% being singletons. Input material: PBMCs. Receptor source: a middle-aged woman in good health and CMV-seronegative. CDR3s include the opening cysteine and the closing phenylalanine or tryptophan. The order of the fields is V gene, clone size, D gene, J gene, CDR3 protein, CDR3 DNA. The D gene is left open where the match is weak. Clone sizes are given selectively: once, few, many, or a class where the clone is expanded.

V: TRBV5-1
size: .
D: .
J: TRBJ2-7
CDR3: CASSLDRESYEQYF
DNA: TGCGCCAGCAGCTTGGACAGGGAGTCCTACGAGCAGTACTTC

V: TRBV30
size: .
D: TRBD1
J: TRBJ1-5
CDR3: CAWRTGNQPQHF
DNA: TGTGCCTGGAGGACAGGGAATCAGCCCCAGCATTTT

V: TRBV5-8
size: .
D: TRBD2
J: TRBJ2-1
CDR3: CASSRGLAGVFEQFF
DNA: TGTGCCAGCAGCCGAGGACTAGCGGGAGTATTCGAGCAGTTCTTC

V: TRBV2
size: .
D: TRBD2
J: TRBJ2-1
CDR3: CASSEGTSGYNEQFF
DNA: TGTGCCAGCAGTGAAGGGACTAGCGGTTACAATGAGCAGTTCTTC

V: TRBV18
size: .
D: .
J: TRBJ2-3
CDR3: CASQSTDTQYF
DNA: TGTGCCAGCCAGAGCACAGATACGCAGTATTTT

V: TRBV28
size: .
D: TRBD1
J: TRBJ1-6
CDR3: CASIYNRGRASPLHF
DNA: TGTGCCAGCATATACAACAGGGGGCGTGCCTCACCCCTCCACTTT

V: TRBV6-5
size: once
D: TRBD2
J: TRBJ2-3
CDR3: CASSYASGADTQYF
DNA: TGTGCCAGCAGTTACGCTAGCGGGGCAGATACGCAGTATTTT

V: TRBV6-6
size: .
D: .
J: TRBJ2-1
CDR3: CASSQTYNEQFF
DNA: TGTGCCAGCAGTCAAACCTACAATGAGCAGTTCTTC

V: TRBV2
size: few
D: TRBD2
J: TRBJ2-1
CDR3: CASTSGSYNEQFF
DNA: TGTGCCAGCACTAGCGGCTCCTACAATGAGCAGTTCTTC

V: TRBV18
size: few
D: TRBD1
J: TRBJ1-1
CDR3: CASSTGGGSTEAFF
DNA: TGTGCCAGCTCGACAGGGGGGGGTAGCACTGAAGCTTTCTTT

V: TRBV25-1
size: .
D: .
J: TRBJ1-2
CDR3: CASIDGTNYGYTF
DNA: TGTGCCAGCATAGACGGGACTAACTATGGCTACACCTTC